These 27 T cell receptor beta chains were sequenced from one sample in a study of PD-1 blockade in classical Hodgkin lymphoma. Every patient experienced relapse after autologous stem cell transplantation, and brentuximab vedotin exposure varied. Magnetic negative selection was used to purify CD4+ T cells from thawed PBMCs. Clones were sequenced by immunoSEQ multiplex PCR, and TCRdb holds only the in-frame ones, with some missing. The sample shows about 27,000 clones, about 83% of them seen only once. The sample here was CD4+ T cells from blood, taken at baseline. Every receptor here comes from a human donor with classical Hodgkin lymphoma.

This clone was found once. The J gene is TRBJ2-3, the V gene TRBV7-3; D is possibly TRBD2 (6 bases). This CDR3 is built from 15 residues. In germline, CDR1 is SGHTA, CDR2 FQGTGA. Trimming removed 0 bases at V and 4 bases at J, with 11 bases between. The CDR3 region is CASSLTSGGSDTQYF. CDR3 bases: TGTGCCAGCAGCTTAACTTCCGGGGGTTCAGATACGCAGTATTTT.

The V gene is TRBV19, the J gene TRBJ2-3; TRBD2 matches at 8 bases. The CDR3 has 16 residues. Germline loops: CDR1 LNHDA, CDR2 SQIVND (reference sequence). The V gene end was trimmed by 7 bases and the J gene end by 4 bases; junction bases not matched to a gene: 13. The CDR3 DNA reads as TGTGCCAGTATCAACACCCCGGGGGGGAGCGCAGATACGCAGTATTTT. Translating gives CASINTPGGSADTQYF. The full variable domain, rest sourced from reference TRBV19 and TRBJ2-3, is DGGITQSPKYLFRKEGQNVTLSCEQNLNHDAMYWYRQDPGQGLRLIYYSQIVNDFQKGDIAEGYSVSREKKESFPLTVTSAQKNPTAFYLCASINTPGGSADTQYFGPGTRLTVL.

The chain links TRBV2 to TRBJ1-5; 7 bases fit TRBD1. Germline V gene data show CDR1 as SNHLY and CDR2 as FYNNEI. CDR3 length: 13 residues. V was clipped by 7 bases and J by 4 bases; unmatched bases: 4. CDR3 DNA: TGTGCCAGCACCCAGACAGGGAATCAGCCCCAGCATTTT. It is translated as CASTQTGNQPQHF.

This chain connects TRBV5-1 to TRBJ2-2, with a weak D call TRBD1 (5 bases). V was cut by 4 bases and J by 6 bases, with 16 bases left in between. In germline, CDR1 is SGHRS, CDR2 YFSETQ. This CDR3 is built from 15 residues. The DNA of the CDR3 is TGCGCCAGCAGCCTCCGGGCAAGGGGTCCCGGGGAGCTGTTTTTT. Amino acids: CASSLRARGPGELFF.

CDR3 residues: CATSRDAASSYNSPLHF. CDR3 in DNA: TGTGCCACCAGCAGAGATGCAGCGAGCTCCTATAATTCACCCCTCCACTTT. V and J are TRBV15 and TRBJ1-6; D is uncertain. The CDR3 has 17 amino acids. The V and J ends lost 0 bases and 0 bases respectively, with 9 bases between them. Germline V gives CDR1 LNHNV, CDR2 YYDKDF (reference sequence).

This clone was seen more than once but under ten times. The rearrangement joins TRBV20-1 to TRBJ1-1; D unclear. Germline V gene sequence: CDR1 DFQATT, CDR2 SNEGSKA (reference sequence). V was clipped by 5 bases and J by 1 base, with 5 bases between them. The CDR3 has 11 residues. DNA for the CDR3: TGCAGTGCTCGCGGGAACACTGAAGCTTTCTTT. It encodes CSARGNTEAFF.

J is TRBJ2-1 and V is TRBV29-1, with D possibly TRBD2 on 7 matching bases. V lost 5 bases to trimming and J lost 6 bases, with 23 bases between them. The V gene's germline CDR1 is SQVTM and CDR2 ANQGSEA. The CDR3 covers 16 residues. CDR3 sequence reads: CSVYNLGGGPGNEQFF. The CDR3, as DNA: TGCAGCGTTTACAACCTAGGCGGGGGCCCTGGCAATGAGCAGTTCTTC.

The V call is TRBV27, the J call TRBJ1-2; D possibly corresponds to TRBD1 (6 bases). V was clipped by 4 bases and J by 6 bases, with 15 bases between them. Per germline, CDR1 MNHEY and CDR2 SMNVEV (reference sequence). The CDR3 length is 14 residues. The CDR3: CASSSLGQIDGYTF. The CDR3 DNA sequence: TGTGCCAGCAGTTCCCTCGGACAGATTGATGGCTACACCTTC.

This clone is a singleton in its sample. CDR3 loop: CASSLRDNTEAFF. The CDR3 DNA is TGCGCCAGCAGCTTGCGGGATAACACTGAAGCTTTCTTT. This chain connects TRBV5-1 to TRBJ1-1; the D is unclear. This CDR3 is built from 13 residues. Between the trimmed V and J ends, which lost 1 base and 2 bases, there was a span of 6 bases. The germline gives CDR1 SGHRS, CDR2 YFSETQ.

The CDR3 bases are TGTGCCAGCAGCTTCTGCCCTAGAGTAGTTTTAGTGCAATATGAGCAGTTCTTC. Protein sequence: CASSFCPRVVLVQYEQFF. The V gene is TRBV11-3, the J gene TRBJ2-1, with D uncertain. With 3 bases removed from V and 8 bases from J, the gap between germline ends came to 26 bases. The CDR3 length is 18 residues. Germline V gives CDR1 SGHNT, CDR2 YENEEA.

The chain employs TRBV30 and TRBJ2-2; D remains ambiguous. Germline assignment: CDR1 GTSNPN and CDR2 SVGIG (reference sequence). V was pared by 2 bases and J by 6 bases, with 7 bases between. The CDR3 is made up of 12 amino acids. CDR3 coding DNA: TGTGCCTGGAGTCCCCATGCCGGGGAGCTGTTTTTT. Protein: CAWSPHAGELFF.

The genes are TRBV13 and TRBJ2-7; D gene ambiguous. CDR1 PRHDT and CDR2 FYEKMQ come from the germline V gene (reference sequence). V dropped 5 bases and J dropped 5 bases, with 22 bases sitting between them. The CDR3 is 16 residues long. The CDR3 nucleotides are TGTGCCAGCAGCCCCTACCGGAAATCTTCAGGCGACGAGCAGTACTTC. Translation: CASSPYRKSSGDEQYF.

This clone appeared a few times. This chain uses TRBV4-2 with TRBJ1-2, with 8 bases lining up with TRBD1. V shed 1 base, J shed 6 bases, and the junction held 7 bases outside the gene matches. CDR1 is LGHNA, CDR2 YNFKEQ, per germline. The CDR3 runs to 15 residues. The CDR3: CASSQAATGEDGYTF. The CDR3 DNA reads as TGTGCCAGCAGCCAAGCTGCGACAGGGGAGGATGGCTACACCTTC.

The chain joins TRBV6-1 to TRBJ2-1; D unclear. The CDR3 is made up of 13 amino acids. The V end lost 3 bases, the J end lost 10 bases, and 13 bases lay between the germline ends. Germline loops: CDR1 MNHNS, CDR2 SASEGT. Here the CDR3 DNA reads TGTGCCAGCAGTGAGATTAGCTTCCGAGAGCAGTTCTTC. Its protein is CASSEISFREQFF.

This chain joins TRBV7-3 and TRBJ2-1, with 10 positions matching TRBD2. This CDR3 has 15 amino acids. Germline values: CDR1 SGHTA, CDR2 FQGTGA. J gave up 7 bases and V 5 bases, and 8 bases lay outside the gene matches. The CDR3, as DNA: TGTGCCAGCAGCCTGAAAAGCGGGGGGGAAAATGAGCAGTTCTTC. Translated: CASSLKSGGENEQFF.

DNA of the CDR3: TGTGCCAGCAGCTTAACCGTTCGGGGGTCAGGGAATCAGCCCCAGCATTTT. Amino acids: CASSLTVRGSGNQPQHF. The rearrangement uses TRBV27 and TRBJ1-5, with D possibly TRBD1 on 5 matching bases. CDR3 length: 17 amino acids. V shed 6 bases and J shed 4 bases, with 22 bases lying between them. Germline CDR1 and CDR2: MNHEY and SMNVEV (reference sequence).

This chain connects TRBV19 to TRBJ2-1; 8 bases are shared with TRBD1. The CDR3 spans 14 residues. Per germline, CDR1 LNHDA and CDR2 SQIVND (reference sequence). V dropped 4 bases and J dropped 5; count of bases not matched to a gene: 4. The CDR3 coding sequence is TGTGCCAGTAGTACGGACAGGGCCCACAATGAGCAGTTCTTC. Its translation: CASSTDRAHNEQFF.

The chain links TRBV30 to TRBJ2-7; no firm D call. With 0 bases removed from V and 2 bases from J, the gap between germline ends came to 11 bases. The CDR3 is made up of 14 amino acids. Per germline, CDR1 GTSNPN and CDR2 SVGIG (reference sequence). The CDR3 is CAWSVGTLTYEQYF. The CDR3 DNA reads TGTGCCTGGAGTGTAGGCACCTTGACCTACGAGCAGTACTTC. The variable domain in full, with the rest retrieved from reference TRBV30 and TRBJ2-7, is SQTIHQWPATLVQPVGSPLSLECTVEGTSNPNLYWYRQAAGRGLQLLFYSVGIGQISSEVPQNLSASRPQDRQFILSSKKLLLSDSGFYLCAWSVGTLTYEQYFGPGTRLTVT.

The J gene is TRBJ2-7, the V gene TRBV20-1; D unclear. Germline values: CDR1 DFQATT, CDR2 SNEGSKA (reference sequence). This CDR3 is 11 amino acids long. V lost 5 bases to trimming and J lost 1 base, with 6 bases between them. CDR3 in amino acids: CSALDSYEQYF. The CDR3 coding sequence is TGCAGTGCTCTAGATTCCTACGAGCAGTACTTC.

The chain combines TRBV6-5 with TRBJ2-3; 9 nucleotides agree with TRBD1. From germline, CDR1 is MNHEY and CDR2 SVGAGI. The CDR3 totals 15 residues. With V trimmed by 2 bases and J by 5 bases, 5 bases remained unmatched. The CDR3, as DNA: TGTGCCAGCAGTTACGGGGGACAGGGAATAGATACGCAGTATTTT. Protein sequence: CASSYGGQGIDTQYF.

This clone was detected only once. CDR3 in DNA: TGTGCCATCAGTGTAGACCCTGGAGACTATGGCTACACCTTC. Its translation is CAISVDPGDYGYTF. This chain links TRBV10-3 with TRBJ1-2, with unresolved D. The V gene lost 4 bases and the J gene lost 3 bases, with 12 bases spanning the gap. Germline V gene data show CDR1 as ENHRY and CDR2 as SYGVKD. The CDR3 covers 14 residues.

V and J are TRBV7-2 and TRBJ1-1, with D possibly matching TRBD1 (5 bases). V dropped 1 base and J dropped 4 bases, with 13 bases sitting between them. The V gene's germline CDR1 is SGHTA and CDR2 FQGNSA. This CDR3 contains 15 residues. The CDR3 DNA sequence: TGTGCCAGCAGCTTAGAGACGGTCGGGGGCACTGAAGCTTTCTTT. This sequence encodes CASSLETVGGTEAFF.

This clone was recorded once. The CDR3 DNA reads TGTGCCAGTAGTGGCCTAGCGGGGGTAATCCATTTCGATACGCAGTATTTT. Amino acids: CASSGLAGVIHFDTQYF. This chain links TRBV19 with TRBJ2-3, with 10 bases that match TRBD2. This CDR3 contains 17 residues. In germline, CDR1 is LNHDA, CDR2 SQIVND (reference sequence). The trim removed 5 bases at V and 6 bases at J, leaving 14 bases unmatched. The full variable domain, rest sourced from reference TRBV19 and TRBJ2-3, is DGGITQSPKYLFRKEGQNVTLSCEQNLNHDAMYWYRQDPGQGLRLIYYSQIVNDFQKGDIAEGYSVSREKKESFPLTVTSAQKNPTAFYLCASSGLAGVIHFDTQYFGPGTRLTVL.

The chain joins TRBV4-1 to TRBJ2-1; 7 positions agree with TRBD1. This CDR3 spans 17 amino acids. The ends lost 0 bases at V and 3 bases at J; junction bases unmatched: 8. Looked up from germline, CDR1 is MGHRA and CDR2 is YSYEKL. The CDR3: CASSQERTGGLYNEQFF. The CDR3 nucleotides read TGCGCCAGCAGCCAAGAACGGACAGGTGGGCTCTACAATGAGCAGTTCTTC.

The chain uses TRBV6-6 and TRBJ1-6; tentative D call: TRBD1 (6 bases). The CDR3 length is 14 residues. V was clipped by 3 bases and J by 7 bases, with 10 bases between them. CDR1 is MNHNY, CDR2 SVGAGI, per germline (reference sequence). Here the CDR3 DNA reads TGTGCCAGCAGTTATCGGCAGGGGAATTCACCCCTCCACTTT. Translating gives CASSYRQGNSPLHF.

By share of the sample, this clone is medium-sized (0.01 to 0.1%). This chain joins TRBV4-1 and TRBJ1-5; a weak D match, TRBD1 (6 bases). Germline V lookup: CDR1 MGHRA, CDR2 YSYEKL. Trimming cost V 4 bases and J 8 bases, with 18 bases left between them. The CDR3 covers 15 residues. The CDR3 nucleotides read TGCGCCAGCAGCCCGGGACATATCCGAGGGGAGCCCCAGCATTTT. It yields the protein CASSPGHIRGEPQHF.

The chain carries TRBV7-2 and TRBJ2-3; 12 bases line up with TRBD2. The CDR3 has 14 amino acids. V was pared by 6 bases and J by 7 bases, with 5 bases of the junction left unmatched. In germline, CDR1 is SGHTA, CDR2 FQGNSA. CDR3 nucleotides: TGTGCCAGCAGTATGACTAGCGGGGGCAATACGCAGTATTTT. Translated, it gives CASSMTSGGNTQYF.